This T cell receptor (beta chain) is from a study of cytomegalovirus exposure and HLA in healthy donors. Study-wide results and limits: Reportedly, cytomegalovirus status was diagnosed with high sensitivity and specificity. In vitro data verified a few CMV-associated chains as specific for CMV antigens.

As to this clone: Antigen: not known.

It was with 60 Vbeta and 13 Jbeta primers that the PCR ran. This table comes from immunoSEQ multiplex PCR, and its TCRdb copy is limited to in-frame clones, with some not included. The repertoire holds 150,000 or so clones, with approximately 80% as singletons. The V and J ends lost 2 bases and 1 base, in that order; junction bases with no gene match: 8. Germline CDR1 reads GTSNPN; CDR2 reads SVGIG (reference sequence). There are 15 residues in the CDR3. This TCR was sampled from a woman between 50 and 59 years old in good health and CMV-seropositive. Input material: PBMCs. V and J are TRBV30 and TRBJ2-7, with TRBD1 matching 7 bases. The CDR3 DNA sequence: TGTGCCTGGAGTATTCGAGGACAGGTTTCCTACGAGCAGTACTTC. It translates to CAWSIRGQVSYEQYF.